This T cell receptor (beta chain) appears in the sequencing data of a study of blood T cell repertoires in COVID-19 (dated by TCRdb to the early 2020s). For the wider study: Samples covering the acute and convalescent phases of COVID-19 were provided by collaborators in the United States, Italy and Spain. Sample metadata almost always included a de-identified subject ID, COVID-19 status, age in years and sex. The material from the prospective study consisted of cDNA or gDNA derived from T cells, B-cell-depleted T cells, or PBMCs. Deeply sampled blood TCRbeta repertoires from subjects exposed to, actively infected with, or recovered from COVID-19 were included in the dataset. A freely available public database, intended as a resource for researchers studying the immune response to SARS-CoV-2, is where the repertoires were released. Where available, HLA class I and class II types were taken from metadata supplied by the sample provider and were not determined by assay-based typing. The samples were drawn from two sources: the first 160 participants of the ongoing ImmuneRACE study, and over 950 subjects contributed by 6 global collaborators.

The germline V gene yields MNHEY for CDR1 and SVGAGI for CDR2. Including the terminal cysteine and phenylalanine, the CDR3 comprises 15 residues. Solely the CDR3 DNA is kept, with 45 bases framed from the first base. Germline trimming: 4 bases from V, 4 bases from J; junction bases outside gene matches: 6. The immunoSEQ Assay, a bias-controlled multiplex PCR, was used to amplify TCRbeta CDR3 regions from genomic DNA. As for the original processing: Nucleated cell counts per sample were estimated from amplification of reference gene primers within the assay. To quantify the absolute abundance of each unique TCRbeta CDR3 rearrangement, sequence reads were collapsed and filtered. Productive Simpson clonality was computed per sample as the square root of Simpson's diversity index over productive rearrangements. This is the immuneACCESS table as TCRdb keeps it, with only in-frame sequences that have V and J called. A part of the clones is gone; compared with another copy, unresolved V genes explain less than half, and the rest is unexplained. Clone size and the V and J calls come from that table; the DNA yielded D and trimming. Present in this sample are around 300,000 clones, around 90% of which were seen just once. The ten top clones hold less than 0.95% of the sample.

The paper as a whole reports these results and caveats: How much clinical and demographic metadata was included differed by source and by participant, and the metadata was provided uncurated.

A second Seattle source provided samples from volunteer blood donors who had recovered from COVID-19. Whole blood was collected in K2EDTA tubes by collaborating institutions according to the institutions' own protocols. Collaborator samples were shipped for TCRbeta analysis as frozen whole blood, isolated PBMCs, or DNA extracted from either sample type. This clone was detected once. Its binding antigen is unknown. The sample holds no much larger clone one base away, and base qualities are not on file. The receptor chain draws on TRBV6-5 and TRBJ1-3, with 8 bases in between that match TRBD1. Material: peripheral blood. The TCR was taken from a woman aged 40 to 50 who had recovered from COVID-19. The DNA is TGTGCCAGCAGTTTCCGACAGGGGCAAGGAAACACCATATATTTT. Translation gives CASSFRQGQGNTIYF.